The rows below give T cell receptor beta chains drawn from one sample of a study of vaccination and CD4 T cells after COVID-19. TCRdb reanalysed the PCR reads using MiXCR and keeps one entry per CDR3 protein. In the table there are some 15,000 distinct CDR3 sequences, about 48% of which are singletons. Their cognate antigens are unknown. The sample was CD4+ T cells from blood, cultured in vitro, taken before SARS-CoV-2 vaccination. Receptors were obtained from a human donor who had recovered from COVID-19. CDR3s include the opening cysteine and the closing phenylalanine or tryptophan. The order of the fields is clone size, J gene, V gene, D gene, CDR3 DNA, CDR3 protein. A D gene is named only where the DNA matches it firmly. For some rows the clone size is stated as once, few or many, or as a class when expanded; others skip it.

few	TRBJ1-5	TRBV6-1	TRBD1	TGTGCCAGCAGTAGAAGACAGGGGGATCAGCCCCAGCATTTT	CASSRRQGDQPQHF
-	TRBJ1-1	TRBV20-1	TRBD1	TGCAGTGCTAGAGCCGGGACAGTTAGGACTGAAGCTTTCTTT	CSARAGTVRTEAFF
-	TRBJ2-1	TRBV27	-	TGTGCCAGCAGCCTCAGCGGTTACTCCTACAATGAGCAGTTCTTC	CASSLSGYSYNEQFF
-	TRBJ2-2	TRBV7-3	TRBD2	TGTGCCAGCAGCTTTACTAGCGGCACCGGGGAGCTGTTTTTT	CASSFTSGTGELFF
-	TRBJ1-2	TRBV6-1	-	TGTGCCAGCAGATCAGGGTCTGGCTACACCTTC	CASRSGSGYTF
few	TRBJ1-1	TRBV20-1	-	TGCAGTGCTCCAGGGGACATGAACACTGAAGCTTTCTTT	CSAPGDMNTEAFF
few	TRBJ2-3	TRBV6-2/TRBV6-3	TRBD1	TGTGCCAGCAGCCCAGGGGGCCTGGACACAGATACGCAGTATTTT	CASSPGGLDTDTQYF
few	TRBJ2-7	TRBV19	-	TGTGCCAGTAGTTCTACCGGGGCCGTCTACGAGCAGTACTTC	CASSSTGAVYEQYF
-	TRBJ1-2	TRBV12-3/TRBV12-4	-	TGTGCCAGCAGTTTAGGGTCAGGGAACTATGGCTACACCTTC	CASSLGSGNYGYTF
-	TRBJ1-1	TRBV7-2	-	TGTGCCAGCAGCTTAATCCGGGGGGCAGGGCAAGCTTTCTTT	CASSLIRGAGQAFF
-	TRBJ2-2	TRBV2	TRBD2	TGTGCCAGCAGTCGGACTAGCGGGGGGGCCGGCACCGGGGAGCTGTTTTTT	CASSRTSGGAGTGELFF
few	TRBJ2-1	TRBV24-1	TRBD2	TGTGCCACCAGTGATCCGGCGGGAGGGTCCTACAATGAGCAGTTCTTC	CATSDPAGGSYNEQFF
few	TRBJ1-1	TRBV6-1	-	TGTGCCAGCAGTCCATACAGGGATCACACTGAAGCTTTCTTT	CASSPYRDHTEAFF
-	TRBJ1-1	TRBV12-3/TRBV12-4	-	TGTGCCAGCAGTTTAAAACGGGGGGACACTGAAGCTTTCTTT	CASSLKRGDTEAFF
once	TRBJ1-4	TRBV7-9	-	TGTGCCAGCAGCCCATCAGGACTTACTAATGAAAAACTGTTTTTT	CASSPSGLTNEKLFF
-	TRBJ2-5	TRBV7-3	-	TGCGCCAGCAGCCAAGATCATGAGACCCAGTACTTC	CASSQDHETQYF
-	TRBJ1-2	TRBV6-5	-	TGTGCCAGCAGTTATCCGGTATTCAGACAGAATGGCTACACCTTC	CASSYPVFRQNGYTF
-	TRBJ2-3	TRBV27	-	TGTGCCAGCAGTCGCCAAGGGGGAAGCACAGATACGCAGTATTTT	CASSRQGGSTDTQYF
few	TRBJ2-7	TRBV11-1	-	TGTGCCAGCAGCTCCGGACAGCCCTACGAGCAGTACTTC	CASSSGQPYEQYF
-	TRBJ2-7	TRBV6-1	-	TGTGCCAGCTCCGGCAGGGATCCCTACGAGCAGTACTTC	CASSGRDPYEQYF
-	TRBJ2-1	TRBV6-2/TRBV6-3	TRBD2	TGTGCCAGCAGTGGGGGACTAGCGGGCTCCTACAATGAGCAGTTCTTC	CASSGGLAGSYNEQFF
-	TRBJ2-5	TRBV20-1	-	TGCAGTGCTAGACTGACCCCTATAGGGACCCAGTACTTC	CSARLTPIGTQYF
few	TRBJ2-3	TRBV6-5	-	TGTGCCAGCAGTTCGAGGGGGGCCCATCCACTTCATACGCAGTATTTT	CASSSRGAHPLHTQYF
-	TRBJ1-2	TRBV6-1	TRBD1	TGTGCCAGCAGGGGGGACAGGACTAACTATGGCTACACCTTC	CASRGDRTNYGYTF
-	TRBJ1-2	TRBV6-1	TRBD1	TGTGCCAGCAGACTGGGACAGACCGGCTACACCTTC	CASRLGQTGYTF
-	TRBJ1-1	TRBV7-9	-	TGTGCCAGCAGCTCCCGGGGGGCCAGGGTCGCTGAAGCTTTCTTT	CASSSRGARVAEAFF
-	TRBJ1-3	TRBV2	-	TGTGCCAGCAGTGAAGTCAGGTTCTCTGGAAACACCATATATTTT	CASSEVRFSGNTIYF
-	TRBJ1-1	TRBV20-1	-	TGCAGTGCTAGAGATTCGGGGCTCTGGAACACTGAAGCTTTCTTT	CSARDSGLWNTEAFF
-	TRBJ1-2	TRBV6-1	-	TGTGCCAGCAGTGAAGGGACAGCTAACTATGGCTACACCTTC	CASSEGTANYGYTF
-	TRBJ1-1	TRBV29-1	-	TGCAGCGTTCAACTTAGGGCAGGGACTGAAGCTTTCTTT	CSVQLRAGTEAFF
-	TRBJ2-2	TRBV7-6	-	TGTGCCAGCAGCCATTCCCAGGGGTACCGGGTAGGGGCCGGGGAGCTGTTTTTT	CASSHSQGYRVGAGELFF
-	TRBJ2-7	TRBV20-1	-	TGCAGTGCTAGAGGTCGTCAGGGCTACGAGCAGTACTTC	CSARGRQGYEQYF
-	TRBJ2-1	TRBV7-9	-	TGTGCCAGCAGCCAAGGGGAGGAAGCCAATGAGCAGTTCTTC	CASSQGEEANEQFF
once	TRBJ1-3	TRBV6-1	-	TGTGCCAGCAGTGAAATGAATCCGTTGAGGTCTGGAAACACCATATATTTT	CASSEMNPLRSGNTIYF
-	TRBJ2-2	TRBV6-1	-	TGTGCCAGCAGGTCACTTTCGAACACCGGGGAGCTGTTTTTT	CASRSLSNTGELFF
-	TRBJ1-4	TRBV7-6	-	TGTGCCAGCAGCGAACAGTATAGGGAAAAACTGTTTTTT	CASSEQYREKLFF
few	TRBJ1-2	TRBV10-3	-	TGTGCCATCAGTAAATTGGGGCCTAACTATGGCTACACCTTC	CAISKLGPNYGYTF
-	TRBJ1-1	TRBV15	-	TGTGCCACCAGCAGAGGGACAATGAACACTGAAGCTTTCTTT	CATSRGTMNTEAFF
few	TRBJ2-2	TRBV20-1	TRBD2	TGCAGTGCAGGACTAGCGGGAGGGCCCTCCGGGGAGCTGTTTTTT	CSAGLAGGPSGELFF
-	TRBJ2-7	TRBV7-2	-	TGTGCCAGCAGCTTAGTGGGGGGGATTACAGGGTCACTGTACGAGCAGTACTTC	CASSLVGGITGSLYEQYF
-	TRBJ2-7	TRBV6-1	-	TGTGCCAGCACCCCAACGGGGTACGAGCAGTACTTC	CASTPTGYEQYF
-	TRBJ2-3	TRBV20-1	TRBD2	TGCAGTGCTAGCGGACTAGCGGGAGGGCCAGGTGGCACAGATACGCAGTATTTT	CSASGLAGGPGGTDTQYF
-	TRBJ1-6	TRBV19	-	TGTGCCAGTAGTGGGGGACGTCTGGGTTCACCCCTCCACTTT	CASSGGRLGSPLHF
few	TRBJ1-3	TRBV7-2	-	TGTGCCAGCAGCTTCACAGGGCTCAGCTCTGGAAACACCATATATTTT	CASSFTGLSSGNTIYF
-	TRBJ2-3	TRBV6-2/TRBV6-3	-	TGTGCCAGCACAGGGGGGGCTATTAACAATCAGCCCCAGTATTTT	CASTGGAINNQPQYF
-	TRBJ1-2	TRBV30	-	TGTGCCTGGTCTGACAACTATGGCTACACCTTC	CAWSDNYGYTF
-	TRBJ1-6	TRBV6-2/TRBV6-3	-	TGTGCCAGCGGAGGATACAACTATAATTCACCCCTCCACTTT	CASGGYNYNSPLHF
-	TRBJ1-1	TRBV5-1	TRBD1	TGCGCCAGCGGGACAGGTTACACTGAAGCTTTCTTT	CASGTGYTEAFF
few	TRBJ1-1	TRBV15	-	TGTGCCACCAGCAGAGGTAGTATCCAGGACACTGAAGCTTTCTTT	CATSRGSIQDTEAFF
-	TRBJ1-5	TRBV7-2	-	TGTGCCAGCAGCTTGGATCCGAATCAGCCCCAGCATTTT	CASSLDPNQPQHF
few	TRBJ2-5	TRBV20-1	TRBD1	TGCAGTGCTGATGACGGGACAGCAGGCCAAGAGACCCAGTACTTC	CSADDGTAGQETQYF
-	TRBJ1-1	TRBV28	TRBD1	TGTGCCAGCAGTTTTGACAGGGCGAGGATCGCTGAAGCTTTCTTT	CASSFDRARIAEAFF